This T cell receptor beta chain was profiled in a study of shared clonotypes between healthy human individuals. Notes on the study in general: Depth was large, yet rarefaction showed that sorted-subset sequencing was incomplete. As a rule, naive subsets had a larger estimated richness than memory subsets.

CD45RO-negative cells were positively selected for CCR7, leaving out terminally differentiated effector memory CD45RA+ cells. Only Caucasian adults living in Nashville, Tennessee made up the donor group. There are 16 residues in the CDR3. Trimming left V 2 bases short and J 0 bases short, with 11 bases between. CDR1 and CDR2 from the germline V gene are SGHVS and FQNEAQ. Of note for this clone: The antigen remains unidentified.

Using immunoSEQ multiplex PCR, the repertoire was profiled, and TCRdb retains in-frame clones only, with some absent. Of 630,000 or so clones in the sample, roughly 98% were seen once. What was sequenced was naive CD8+ T cells sorted from blood. This TCR derives from a man younger than 45 in good health. The chain employs TRBV7-8 and TRBJ1-5; D is ambiguous. The CDR3 loop is CASSLPRLDSNQPQHF. The CDR3 region has the DNA TGTGCCAGCAGCTTACCCCGCCTGGATAGCAATCAGCCCCAGCATTTT.